This T cell receptor beta chain was observed in a study of beta chain features in type 1 diabetes. General observations from the study: No resolution was reached here on whether HLA type influences TCRB rearrangement.

As regards this clone: What it binds is not known.

Blood was collected once per donor into heparin, averaging roughly 120 mL. CD45RO/CCR7/CD25/CD127/CD95/CD27 separated CD4+ naive, central memory, regulatory and stem cell-like memory cells by sorting. Investigators reverse transcribed all isolated RNA, so they sequenced expressed TCRB transcripts. Clones were sequenced by immunoSEQ multiplex PCR, and TCRdb holds only the in-frame ones, with some missing. Among approximately 170,000 clones, 7.5% to 9.5% were seen once, and the ten largest hold over 2%. CDR1 SGHRS and CDR2 YFSETQ come from the germline V gene. This CDR3 has 16 amino acids. The J segment lost 3 bases and the V segment lost 0 bases, leaving 2 bases of the junction unmatched.

This clonotype was sampled from a woman aged 18 to 35 in good health. J is TRBJ2-1 and V is TRBV5-1, with 11 bases lining up with TRBD1. Material for sequencing was central memory CD4+ T cells from blood. DNA for the CDR3: TGCGCCAGCAGCTTGGGTGGGACAGGGGGCTACAATGAGCAGTTCTTC. Translating it yields CASSLGGTGGYNEQFF. Full variable domain (missing parts from reference TRBV5-1 and TRBJ2-1): KAGVTQTPRYLIKTRGQQVTLSCSPISGHRSVSWYQQTPGQGLQFLFEYFSETQRNKGNFPGRFSGRQFSNSRSEMNVSTLELGDSALYLCASSLGGTGGYNEQFFGPGTRLTVL.